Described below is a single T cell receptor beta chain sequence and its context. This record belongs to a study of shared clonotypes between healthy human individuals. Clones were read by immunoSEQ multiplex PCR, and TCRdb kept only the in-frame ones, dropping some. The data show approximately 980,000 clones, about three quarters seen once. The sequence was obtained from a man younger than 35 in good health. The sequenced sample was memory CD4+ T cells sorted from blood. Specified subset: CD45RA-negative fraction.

The CDR3, as DNA: TGTGCCAGCAGCTCCTCCGGGACAGCCATCTATGGCTACACCTTC. It yields the protein CASSSSGTAIYGYTF. The rearrangement joins TRBV14 to TRBJ1-2; 7 bases are shared with TRBD1. CDR3 length: 15 amino acids. Per germline, CDR1 SGHDN and CDR2 FVKESK. V was clipped by 5 bases and J by 4 bases; unmatched bases: 10.